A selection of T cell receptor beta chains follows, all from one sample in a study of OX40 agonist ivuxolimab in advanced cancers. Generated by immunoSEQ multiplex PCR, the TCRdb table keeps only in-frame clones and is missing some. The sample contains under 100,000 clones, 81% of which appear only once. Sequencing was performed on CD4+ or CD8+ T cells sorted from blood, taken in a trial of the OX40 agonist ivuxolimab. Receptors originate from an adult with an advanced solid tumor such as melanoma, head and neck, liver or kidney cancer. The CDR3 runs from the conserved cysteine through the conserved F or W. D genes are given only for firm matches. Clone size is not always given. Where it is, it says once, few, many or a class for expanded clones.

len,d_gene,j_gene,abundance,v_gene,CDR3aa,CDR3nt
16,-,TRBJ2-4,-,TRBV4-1,CASSQAPQGGDNIQYF,TGCGCCAGCAGCCAAGCCCCGCAGGGAGGTGACAACATTCAGTACTTC
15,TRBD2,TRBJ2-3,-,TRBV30,CASSGTSGSTDTQYF,TGTGCCTCAAGTGGGACTAGCGGTAGCACAGATACGCAGTATTTT
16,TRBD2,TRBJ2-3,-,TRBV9,CASSVLAGGPTDTQYF,TGTGCCAGCAGCGTACTAGCGGGAGGGCCCACAGATACGCAGTATTTT
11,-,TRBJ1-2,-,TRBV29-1,CSVDRESGYTF,TGCAGCGTTGATAGGGAGAGCGGCTACACCTTC
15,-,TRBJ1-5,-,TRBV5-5,CASSLGGVVNQPQHF,TGTGCCAGCAGCCTCGGGGGGGTAGTGAATCAGCCCCAGCATTTT
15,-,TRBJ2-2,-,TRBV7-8,CASSLVRQLTGELFF,TGTGCCAGCAGCTTAGTTCGGCAGCTAACCGGGGAGCTGTTTTTT
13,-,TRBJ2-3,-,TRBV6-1,CASSEDQKDTQYF,TGTGCCAGCAGTGAAGACCAAAAGGATACGCAGTATTTT
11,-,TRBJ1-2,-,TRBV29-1,CSDAGSYGYTF,TGCAGCGACGCCGGGAGCTATGGCTACACCTTC
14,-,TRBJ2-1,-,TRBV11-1,CASSASTAYNEQFF,TGTGCCAGCAGCGCATCGACAGCGTACAATGAGCAGTTCTTC
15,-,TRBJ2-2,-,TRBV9,CASSGGQSDGGELFF,TGTGCCAGCAGCGGAGGACAGAGTGATGGCGGGGAGCTGTTTTTT
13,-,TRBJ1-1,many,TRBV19,CASSIVVYTEAFF,TGTGCCAGTAGTATTGTAGTTTACACTGAAGCTTTCTTT
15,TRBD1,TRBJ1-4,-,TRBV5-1,CASSSGQGAREKLFF,TGCGCCAGCAGCTCGGGACAGGGGGCAAGGGAAAAACTGTTTTTT
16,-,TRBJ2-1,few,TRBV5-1,CASRVQPGIGDNEQFF,TGCGCCAGCAGAGTACAGCCCGGTATTGGAGACAATGAGCAGTTCTTC
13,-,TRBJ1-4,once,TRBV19,CASKSSTNEKLFF,TGTGCCAGTAAATCCAGCACTAATGAAAAACTGTTTTTT
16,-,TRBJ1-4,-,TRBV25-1,CASSEFGGWGNEKLFF,TGTGCCAGCAGTGAATTCGGCGGGTGGGGAAATGAAAAACTGTTTTTT
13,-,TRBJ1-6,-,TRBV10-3,CAISEQVNSPLHF,TGTGCCATCAGTGAGCAGGTTAATTCACCCCTCCACTTT
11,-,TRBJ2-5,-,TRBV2,CATQVEETQYF,TGTGCCACCCAGGTGGAAGAGACCCAGTACTTC
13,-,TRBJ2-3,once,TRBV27,CASSPLVGGTQYF,TGTGCCAGCAGTCCACTTGTCGGGGGTACGCAGTATTTT
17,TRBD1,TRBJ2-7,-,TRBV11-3,CASSLDLKGALSYEQYF,TGTGCCAGCAGCTTAGATCTAAAGGGGGCACTATCCTACGAGCAGTACTTC
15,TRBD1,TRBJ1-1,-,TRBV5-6,CASSSRQGEFTEAFF,TGTGCCAGCAGCTCCCGACAGGGAGAATTCACTGAAGCTTTCTTT
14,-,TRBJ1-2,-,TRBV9,CASSPLMSVGGYTF,TGTGCCAGCAGCCCTTTAATGTCGGTGGGAGGCTACACCTTC
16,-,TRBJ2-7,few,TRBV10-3,CAISESEFGLAAEQYF,TGTGCCATCAGTGAGTCTGAGTTCGGCCTAGCAGCTGAGCAGTACTTC
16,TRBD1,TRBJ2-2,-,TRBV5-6,CASSLWGQGSTGELFF,TGTGCCAGCAGCTTGTGGGGACAGGGTAGCACCGGGGAGCTGTTTTTT
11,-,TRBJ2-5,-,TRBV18,CASSPGETQYF,TGTGCCAGCTCACCGGGTGAGACCCAGTACTTC
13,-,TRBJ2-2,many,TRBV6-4,CASSPVDTGELFF,TGTGCCAGCAGTCCTGTCGACACCGGGGAGCTGTTTTTT
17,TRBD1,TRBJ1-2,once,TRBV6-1,CASSELGRGRSVYGYTF,TGTGCCAGCAGTGAACTCGGGAGGGGGCGATCGGTCTATGGCTACACCTTC
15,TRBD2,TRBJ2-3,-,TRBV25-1,CASSGYSGGADTQYF,TGTGCCAGCAGTGGATATTCGGGAGGGGCAGATACGCAGTATTTT
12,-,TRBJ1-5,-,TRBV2,CASKTDSQPQHF,TGTGCCAGCAAGACAGACAGTCAGCCCCAGCATTTT
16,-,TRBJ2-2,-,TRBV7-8,CASSGGGGGYTGELFF,TGTGCCAGCAGCGGGGGGGGAGGGGGCTACACCGGGGAGCTGTTTTTT
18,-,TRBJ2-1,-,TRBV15,CATSRDSWERRGYNEQFF,TGTGCCACCAGCAGAGACTCCTGGGAACGGAGGGGTTACAATGAGCAGTTCTTC
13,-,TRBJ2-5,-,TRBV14,CASSPLVLETQYF,TGTGCCAGCAGTCCCCTGGTGTTGGAGACCCAGTACTTC
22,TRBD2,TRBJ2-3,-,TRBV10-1,CASSIGTGASGTSGFSTDTQYF,TGCGCCAGCAGTATCGGGACAGGGGCCTCCGGGACTAGCGGGTTTAGCACAGATACGCAGTATTTT